Listed below are T cell receptor beta chains from one sample, sequenced in a study of T-cell reconstitution after alpha-beta-depleted transplantation in children. TCRdb reprocessed the PCR reads with MiXCR, giving one entry per CDR3 protein. The sample lists about 310,000 distinct CDR3 sequences; around 25% were seen once. The material sequenced was PBMCs, mostly from graft donor cells, taken 180 days after TCRalphabeta/CD19-depleted stem cell transplant. All receptors derive from a male patient younger than 18 who had a stem cell transplant for acute lymphoblastic leukemia, so the T cells may come from the graft donor. The CDR3 runs from the conserved cysteine through the conserved F or W. The order of the fields is clone size, V gene, D gene, J gene, CDR3 DNA, CDR3 protein. D genes are given only for firm matches. The size field is filled for only some rows; it gives once, few, many or a size class.

-	TRBV29-1	TRBD1	TRBJ1-1	TGCAGCGTCACCCCCGGGACAGCTCTTGAAGCTTTCTTT	CSVTPGTALEAFF
few	TRBV9	TRBD1	TRBJ2-7	TGTGCCAGCAGCGTAGGGACAGGGAGCTCCTACGAGCAGTACTTC	CASSVGTGSSYEQYF
few	TRBV5-1	-	TRBJ2-7	TGCGCCAGTAGCCACGAGGGTTGGGACGAGCAGTACTTC	CASSHEGWDEQYF
-	TRBV4-1	TRBD2	TRBJ2-7	TGCGCCAGCAGCCAACCCAGGGTGGGCGGGAGTCATTACGAGCAGTACTTC	CASSQPRVGGSHYEQYF
-	TRBV7-9	-	TRBJ2-7	TGTGCCAGCAGCTTAGGGGCGGGGGCGAGGAAGTACTTC	CASSLGAGARKYF
-	TRBV20-1	-	TRBJ1-1	TGCAGTGCGGGGGTGAACACTGAAGCTTTCTTT	CSAGVNTEAFF
many	TRBV29-1	TRBD1	TRBJ2-1	TGCAGCTCTCACAGGGGCTCCTACAATGAGCAGTTCTTC	CSSHRGSYNEQFF
few	TRBV10-3	TRBD2	TRBJ2-3	TGTGCCATCAGTGAGTCAAAACTAGCGGGAGGCACAGATACGCAGTATTTT	CAISESKLAGGTDTQYF
-	TRBV5-5	TRBD2	TRBJ2-7	TGTGCCAGCAGCGTGGGACTAGCGGGAGGGGACGAGCAGTACTTC	CASSVGLAGGDEQYF
once	TRBV18	TRBD1	TRBJ1-1	TGTGCCAGCTCACTAAGACAGGGGAAAAACACTGAAGCTTTCTTT	CASSLRQGKNTEAFF
-	TRBV14	-	TRBJ1-3	TGTGCCAGCAGCCAAGAAAGGCGATTCTCTGGAAACACCATATATTTT	CASSQERRFSGNTIYF
few	TRBV6-1	TRBD2	TRBJ2-1	TGTGCCAGCATCTACGTGCTAGCGGGAGGCGGTGAGCAGTTCTTC	CASIYVLAGGGEQFF
-	TRBV12-3/TRBV12-4	-	TRBJ2-5	TGTGCCAGCAGTTCGGCGTACCAAGAGACCCAGTACTTC	CASSSAYQETQYF
-	TRBV5-6	TRBD2	TRBJ2-4	TGTGCCAGCAGCCCATGGACTAGTCCGGACATTCAGTACTTC	CASSPWTSPDIQYF
-	TRBV3-1	TRBD1	TRBJ2-2	TGTGCCAGCAGCGAACCGGGACAGGCACGTATCTTCGGCACCGGGGAGCTGTTTTTT	CASSEPGQARIFGTGELFF
few	TRBV5-1	-	TRBJ2-7	TGCGCCAGCAGCCGAGGGAGGTCCTACGAGCAGTACTTC	CASSRGRSYEQYF
-	TRBV28	TRBD2	TRBJ2-7	TGTGCCAGCAGTTTCGGGGGGGTCGGCGGAAACTACGAGCAGTACTTC	CASSFGGVGGNYEQYF
-	TRBV7-9	-	TRBJ2-7	TGTGCCAGCCTCGAGCCCACAGGGAACGAGCAGTACTTC	CASLEPTGNEQYF
many	TRBV7-3	-	TRBJ2-7	TGTGCCAGCAGCTTAGGGGCGGGCAGGTCCTACGAGCAGTACTTC	CASSLGAGRSYEQYF
-	TRBV4-1	TRBD2	TRBJ2-2	TGCGCCAGCAGCCAAGTGGGGGGACTAGCGGGAACCGGGGAGCTGTTTTTT	CASSQVGGLAGTGELFF
few	TRBV6-5	TRBD2	TRBJ2-1	TGTGCCAGCAGTTACGCCCCCGGACTAGTTTCCTACAATGAGCAGTTCTTC	CASSYAPGLVSYNEQFF
-	TRBV4-2	-	TRBJ2-3	TGTGCCAGCAGCCCCGGGACAAACACAGATACGCAGTATTTT	CASSPGTNTDTQYF
-	TRBV5-1	TRBD2	TRBJ2-5	TGCGCCAGCAGCTTCGCGGGAGGTCTACAAGAGACCCAGTACTTC	CASSFAGGLQETQYF
few	TRBV9	TRBD2	TRBJ2-1	TGTGCCAGCAGCCCCAGTGGGACTAGCGGGAGAATCTACAATGAGCAGTTCTTC	CASSPSGTSGRIYNEQFF
few	TRBV20-1	TRBD2	TRBJ2-7	TGCAGTGCTGCGACTAGCGGGAGCCCCCACTCCTACGAGCAGTACTTC	CSAATSGSPHSYEQYF
-	TRBV4-1	TRBD1	TRBJ1-2	TGCGCCAGCAGCCGTACAGGGGGAGACTATGGCTACACCTTC	CASSRTGGDYGYTF
-	TRBV5-1	TRBD1	TRBJ2-1	TGCGCCAGCAGCCAAACTGGACAGGGGGTCAATGAGCAGTTCTTC	CASSQTGQGVNEQFF
once	TRBV12-3/TRBV12-4	TRBD1	TRBJ2-2	TGTGCCAGCATCCTCGACAGGGGAAGGAACACCGGGGAGCTGTTTTTT	CASILDRGRNTGELFF
-	TRBV27	TRBD1	TRBJ2-7	TGTGCCAGCAGTTACGAGACAGGGGGAAGGTACGAGCAGTACTTC	CASSYETGGRYEQYF
-	TRBV11-2	TRBD1	TRBJ2-7	TGTGCCAGCAGTTATTATCCGGGACAGAATTACGAGCAGTACTTC	CASSYYPGQNYEQYF
-	TRBV12-3/TRBV12-4	-	TRBJ2-1	TGTGCCAGCAGCTCCCTGGTGGATGAGCAGTTCTTC	CASSSLVDEQFF
few	TRBV7-6	-	TRBJ2-5	TGTGCCAGCAGCTTAGAAGGGCTGAACGGAGCAGGGACCCAGTACTTC	CASSLEGLNGAGTQYF
few	TRBV7-2	TRBD2	TRBJ2-1	TGTGCCAGCAGCCCCTTTTATGAGCGGGAGGGCCGGAAGTTCTTC	CASSPFYEREGRKFF
-	TRBV5-5	-	TRBJ1-6	TGTGCCAGCAGCGCTGCCTTTCTGAATTCACCCCTCCACTTT	CASSAAFLNSPLHF
-	TRBV5-4	-	TRBJ1-3	TGTGCCAGCAGCTCGGCGGCCTCTGGAAACACCATATATTTT	CASSSAASGNTIYF
-	TRBV7-9	-	TRBJ2-5	TGTGCCAGCAGTCACGGTTGGGAGACCCAGTACTTC	CASSHGWETQYF
-	TRBV4-1	-	TRBJ2-1	TGCGCCAGCAGCCAAACCGGGACGGAGCAGTTCTTC	CASSQTGTEQFF
few	TRBV27	-	TRBJ2-2	TGTGCCAGCAGTTTGTGGGCTAGCGTTGGGTCCGGGGAGCTGTTTTTT	CASSLWASVGSGELFF
once	TRBV10-3	-	TRBJ2-3	TGTGCCATCACGGGCGCCCTTTTCACAGATACGCAGTATTTT	CAITGALFTDTQYF
few	TRBV5-6	TRBD2	TRBJ2-7	TGTGCCAGCAGCTTGTGGGCTAGCGGGAGAACAGTCTACGAGCAGTACTTC	CASSLWASGRTVYEQYF
-	TRBV27	-	TRBJ2-1	TGTGCCAGCAGTCCATGGAGCGAGCCGACGCACAATGAGCAGTTCTTC	CASSPWSEPTHNEQFF
many	TRBV6-5	TRBD1	TRBJ2-5	TGTGCCAGCAGTTACTCAAGGGACAGGGCGGACCAAGAGACCCAGTACTTC	CASSYSRDRADQETQYF
-	TRBV4-2	-	TRBJ2-7	TGTGCCAGCGGCCCCGGGCCCCGGAGCTCCTACGAGCAGTACTTC	CASGPGPRSSYEQYF
-	TRBV18	-	TRBJ1-3	TGTGCCAGCTCACCACTCGACAGCTCTGGAAACACCATATATTTT	CASSPLDSSGNTIYF
few	TRBV7-7	TRBD2	TRBJ2-3	TGTGCCAGCAGCTTAGTGCCGGGACTAGCAGATACGCAGTATTTT	CASSLVPGLADTQYF
few	TRBV9	TRBD1	TRBJ2-7	TGTGCCAGCAGCGTAGCGGGGACAGCCTACGAGCAGTACTTC	CASSVAGTAYEQYF
few	TRBV20-1	-	TRBJ1-2	TGCAGTGCTTTTAACTATGGCTACACCTTC	CSAFNYGYTF
few	TRBV18	-	TRBJ2-1	TGTGCCAGCTCGGAACAGCTTTACAATGAGCAGTTCTTC	CASSEQLYNEQFF
-	TRBV5-1	TRBD2	TRBJ2-1	TGCGCCAGCAGCTTGGGACAGGGACTAGCGCATGAGCAGTTCTTC	CASSLGQGLAHEQFF
-	TRBV7-8	TRBD2	TRBJ2-6	TGTGCCAGCAGCCTCCGACTAGCGGGAGAGTCTGGGGCCAACGTCCTGACTTTC	CASSLRLAGESGANVLTF
-	TRBV2	-	TRBJ2-3	TGTGCCAGCAGTTGTGAGAGGGGGTCCACAGATACGCAGTATTTT	CASSCERGSTDTQYF